A single sample is the source of the 32 T cell receptor beta chains below, sequenced in a study of cytomegalovirus exposure and HLA in healthy donors. The primer mix had 60 Vbeta and 13 Jbeta primers. The assay was immunoSEQ multiplex PCR, and TCRdb's table has in-frame clones only and misses some. This table has about 160,000 clones, more than 70% appearing once. Sample: PBMCs. Receptors were obtained from a male donor in good health and CMV-seropositive.

The V gene is TRBV2, the J gene TRBJ2-1; TRBD2 might be the D (5 bases). The CDR3 totals 14 residues. V was shortened by 3 bases and J by 2 bases, with 8 bases between the two germline ends. CDR1 is SNHLY, CDR2 FYNNEI, per germline. CDR3 nucleotides: TGTGCCAGCAGTGACCCGGGGACCTACAATGAGCAGTTCTTC. Its protein product is CASSDPGTYNEQFF.

This clone turned up a few times. The genes are TRBV25-1 and TRBJ2-1; 9 nucleotides match TRBD2. Germline lookup yields CDR1 MGHDK and CDR2 SYGVNS. J gave up 7 bases and V 3 bases, and 4 bases lay outside the gene matches. CDR3 length: 14 amino acids. CDR3 residues: CASSDPSGNNEQFF. CDR3 DNA: TGTGCCAGCAGTGATCCTAGCGGGAATAATGAGCAGTTCTTC.

This sequence joins TRBV9 and TRBJ2-1, with 8 bases fitting TRBD2. CDR1 is SGDLS and CDR2 is YYNGEE in the germline V gene. The V gene end was trimmed by 5 bases and the J gene end by 4 bases; junction bases not matched to a gene: 8. The CDR3 is 15 residues long. The CDR3 DNA reads TGTGCCAGCAGGGTTAGCGGGACCGGGTACAATGAGCAGTTCTTC. Encoded protein: CASRVSGTGYNEQFF.

J is TRBJ2-5 and V is TRBV11-2; 9 bases match TRBD2. CDR1 and CDR2 from the germline V gene are SGHAT and FQNNGV. This CDR3 has 14 amino acids. Trimming cost V 4 bases and J 5 bases; bases outside gene matches: 5. CDR3 amino acids: CASSSGLARETQYF. The CDR3 nucleotides read TGTGCCAGCAGCTCAGGACTAGCGCGTGAGACCCAGTACTTC.

Ten or more counts support this clone. The chain uses TRBV25-1 and TRBJ1-4; 9 bases are shared with TRBD1. With 4 bases clipped from V and 7 bases from J, the junction kept 13 bases outside the gene matches. Germline V gives CDR1 MGHDK, CDR2 SYGVNS. The CDR3 loop spans 17 amino acids. The CDR3 DNA sequence: TGTGCCAGCAGTGGATTGACAGGGGGGAATTGGGGTGAAAAACTGTTTTTT. Protein: CASSGLTGGNWGEKLFF. The variable domain in full, with the rest retrieved from reference TRBV25-1 and TRBJ1-4, is EADIYQTPRYLVIGTGKKITLECSQTMGHDKMYWYQQDPGMELHLIHYSYGVNSTEKGDLSSESTVSRIRTEHFPLTLESARPSHTSQYLCASSGLTGGNWGEKLFFGSGTQLSVL.

This clone was counted only a few times. This chain links TRBV7-2 with TRBJ2-2; no definite D call. Trimming took 5 bases from V and 5 from J, leaving 15 bases between them. CDR3 length: 15 amino acids. Per the germline V gene, CDR1 is SGHTA and CDR2 is FQGNSA. The CDR3 bases are TGTGCCAGCAGCCCGTATGCGTTTGTAACCGGGGAGCTGTTTTTT. Its translation: CASSPYAFVTGELFF.

CDR3 in amino acids: CASSVGAALTF. The CDR3 DNA is TGTGCCAGCAGCGTAGGCGCGGCCCTTACCTTC. V is TRBV9 and J is TRBJ1-2, with D uncertain. The CDR3 runs to 11 residues. Per germline, CDR1 SGDLS and CDR2 YYNGEE. Trimming removed 0 bases at V and 14 bases at J, with 11 bases between.

The chain is built from TRBV29-1 and TRBJ2-1; D ambiguous. Trimming took 6 bases from V and 7 from J, leaving 10 bases between them. The CDR3 contains 11 residues. From germline, CDR1 is SQVTM and CDR2 ANQGSEA. As DNA, the CDR3 is TGCAGCGTCGATGCCAGAAATGAGCAGTTCTTC. This gives the protein CSVDARNEQFF.

V is TRBV15 and J is TRBJ1-5, with D possibly being TRBD1 (6 bases). Germline V gene sequence: CDR1 LNHNV, CDR2 YYDKDF (reference sequence). Trimming shortened V by 8 bases and J by 0 bases, and 14 bases separated the two germline ends. The CDR3 is made up of 15 amino acids. The DNA of the CDR3 is TGTGCCACCGGGGGGGGCGATAATAGCAATCAGCCCCAGCATTTT. It is translated as CATGGGDNSNQPQHF.

V is TRBV6-5 and J is TRBJ2-2, with D possibly TRBD1 on 5 matching bases. The CDR3 contains 14 residues. CDR1 is MNHEY and CDR2 is SVGAGI in the germline V gene. V dropped 7 bases and J dropped 5 bases, with 14 bases sitting between them. The CDR3 loop is CASKGSLQTGELFF. CDR3 in DNA: TGTGCCAGCAAGGGGTCACTACAAACCGGGGAGCTGTTTTTT.

The chain joins TRBV25-1 to TRBJ2-7; 8 positions match TRBD1. The V segment lost 6 bases and the J segment 4 bases; nucleotides outside the gene matches: 2. The CDR3 runs to 12 residues. The germline V gene has CDR1 MGHDK and CDR2 SYGVNS. Written as DNA, the CDR3 is TGTGCCAGCAGAGACAGGGGTTACGAGCAGTACTTC. Translated: CASRDRGYEQYF.

This chain uses TRBV19 with TRBJ1-2; D remains unclear. The CDR3 loop spans 16 amino acids. In germline, CDR1 is LNHDA, CDR2 SQIVND (reference sequence). Trimming removed 7 bases at V and 4 bases at J, with 22 bases between. CDR3 sequence: CASKRKRATQTYGYTF. As DNA, the CDR3 is TGTGCCAGTAAGCGGAAGCGTGCGACTCAAACCTATGGCTACACCTTC.

The chain has TRBV19 and TRBJ2-7, with 7 bases matching TRBD1. The CDR3 covers 13 residues. The ends lost 4 bases at V and 4 bases at J; junction bases unmatched: 4. Germline CDR1 LNHDA, CDR2 SQIVND (reference sequence). The CDR3 DNA reads TGTGCCAGTAGTACGGCAGGGGGTTACGAGCAGTACTTC. Translated: CASSTAGGYEQYF.

This chain uses TRBV14 with TRBJ2-3; no firm D call. With 0 bases removed from V and 7 bases from J, the gap between germline ends came to 8 bases. The CDR3 is 13 residues long. Germline lookup yields CDR1 SGHDN and CDR2 FVKESK. In nucleotides, the CDR3 is TGTGCCAGCAGCCAAGATCTGACAAATACGCAGTATTTT. Translating gives CASSQDLTNTQYF. The full variable domain, its missing parts supplied by reference TRBV14 and TRBJ2-3, is EAGVTQFPSHSVIEKGQTVTLRCDPISGHDNLYWYRRVMGKEIKFLLHFVKESKQDESGMPNNRFLAERTGGTYSTLKVQPAELEDSGVYFCASSQDLTNTQYFGPGTRLTVL.

The chain carries TRBV7-9 and TRBJ1-4; D call uncertain. The CDR3 sequence is 15 residues long. Trimming took 1 base from V and 4 from J, leaving 10 bases between them. Germline loops: CDR1 SEHNR, CDR2 FQNEAQ (reference sequence). CDR3 protein: CASSLVEGFNEKLFF. The CDR3 region has the DNA TGTGCCAGCAGCTTAGTGGAGGGTTTTAATGAAAAACTGTTTTTT.

The chain is built from TRBV29-1 and TRBJ2-5; no clear D gene. Trimming removed 6 bases at V and 1 base at J, with 9 bases between. CDR1 and CDR2 from the germline V gene are SQVTM and ANQGSEA. CDR3 size: 12 residues. CDR3 sequence: CSVFGVQETQYF. CDR3 in DNA: TGCAGCGTCTTTGGAGTCCAAGAGACCCAGTACTTC.

The chain couples TRBV5-8 to TRBJ1-4; 10 nucleotides match TRBD1. The CDR3 is 16 amino acids. Trimming removed 0 bases from V and 8 bases from J; junction bases left unmatched: 7. Germline CDR1 is SGHTS and CDR2 is YDEGEE. Written as DNA, the CDR3 is TGTGCCAGCAGCTTGGGGACAGGGGGTCTTCAGGAAAAACTGTTTTTT. Its protein product is CASSLGTGGLQEKLFF.

V and J are TRBV10-2 and TRBJ1-5; 7 bases are a match to TRBD1. The ends lost 7 bases at V and 2 bases at J; junction bases unmatched: 14. This CDR3 is built from 17 residues. The germline gives CDR1 WSHSY, CDR2 SAAADI. CDR3 protein: CASNRQGVEGGNQPQHF. CDR3 coding DNA: TGCGCCAGCAACAGACAGGGCGTTGAGGGTGGCAATCAGCCCCAGCATTTT.

The chain carries TRBV6-1 and TRBJ2-5; 14 bases map to TRBD2. The J call may be mistaken, given a closer DNA end match to TRBJ2-7. Germline V gene sequence: CDR1 MNHNS, CDR2 SASEGT. The length of the CDR3 is 15 residues. CDR3 nucleotide sequence: TGTGCCAGCAGTGGAGGGACTAGCGGGAGTTACGAGCAGTACTTC. It yields the protein CASSGGTSGSYEQYF.

The chain has TRBV6-5 and TRBJ2-3; 9 positions agree with TRBD2. CDR3 length: 14 amino acids. The J segment lost 0 bases and the V segment lost 8 bases, leaving 3 bases of the junction unmatched. The germline V gene has CDR1 MNHEY and CDR2 SVGAGI. The CDR3 DNA is TGTGCCAGCTCTAGCGGGACCAGCACAGATACGCAGTATTTT. It translates to CASSSGTSTDTQYF.

This clone was seen a handful of times. The chain couples TRBV29-1 to TRBJ1-2, with a weak D call TRBD1 (6 bases). This CDR3 spans 11 amino acids. V lost 7 bases and J lost 8, with 14 bases in between. CDR1 and CDR2 (germline): SQVTM, ANQGSEA. CDR3 bases: TGCAGCGCACAGGGAACAAACGGCTACACCTTC. Amino acids: CSAQGTNGYTF.

This clone was seen a single time. The J gene is TRBJ1-5, the V gene TRBV28; possible D gene TRBD1, 6 bases. Germline V CDR1 and CDR2: MDHEN, SYDVKM. Between the trimmed V and J ends, which lost 2 bases and 5 bases, there was a span of 13 bases. The CDR3 spans 15 residues. The CDR3 spells CASSLRGRGDQPQHF. As DNA, the CDR3 is TGTGCCAGCAGTTTAAGGGGGAGGGGGGATCAGCCCCAGCATTTT.

V is TRBV13 and J is TRBJ2-7; the match to TRBD2 covers 8 bases. After removal of 5 bases from V and 4 bases from J, the junction contained 7 bases not matched to a gene. The CDR3 length is 14 residues. Looked up from germline, CDR1 is PRHDT and CDR2 is FYEKMQ (reference sequence). The CDR3 sequence is CASSRSGRVYEQYF. The CDR3 DNA is TGTGCCAGCAGCCGAAGCGGGAGAGTATACGAGCAGTACTTC.

In regard to this clone: The junction shows a germline mismatch at one end, possibly a read error. This chain links TRBV7-9 with TRBJ1-4, with a tentative D call TRBD1 (5 bases). The CDR3 is 14 amino acids. Germline lookup yields CDR1 SEHNR and CDR2 FQNEAQ (reference sequence). In nucleotides, the CDR3 is TGTTCCAGCAGCTTAGGGGTAGGAGTCGAAAAACTGTTTTTT. Translated, it gives CSSSLGVGVEKLFF. The complete variable domain, with remaining parts taken from reference TRBV7-9 and TRBJ1-4, reads DTGVSQNPRHKITKRGQNVTFRCDPISEHNRLYWYRQTLGQGPEFLTYFQNEAQLEKSRLLSDRFSAERPKGSFSTLEIQRTEQGDSAMYLCSSSLGVGVEKLFFGSGTQLSVL.

This chain uses TRBV14 with TRBJ2-3; D is possibly TRBD1 (5 bases). The CDR3 sequence is 17 residues long. Germline assignment: CDR1 SGHDN and CDR2 FVKESK. Trimming shortened V by 3 bases and J by 4 bases, and 20 bases separated the two germline ends. CDR3 protein: CASSQYTGAIRADTQYF. CDR3 DNA: TGTGCCAGCAGCCAGTATACCGGAGCGATCAGGGCAGATACGCAGTATTTT. Variable domain in full (rest from reference TRBV14 and TRBJ2-3): EAGVTQFPSHSVIEKGQTVTLRCDPISGHDNLYWYRRVMGKEIKFLLHFVKESKQDESGMPNNRFLAERTGGTYSTLKVQPAELEDSGVYFCASSQYTGAIRADTQYFGPGTRLTVL.

V usage is TRBV7-9 and J usage is TRBJ1-1; D is unresolved. The V gene lost 5 bases and the J gene lost 6 bases, with 7 bases spanning the gap. This CDR3 has 11 residues. Germline lookup yields CDR1 SEHNR and CDR2 FQNEAQ (reference sequence). This CDR3 is CASSPFAEAFF. The CDR3 nucleotides read TGTGCCAGCAGCCCCTTCGCTGAAGCTTTCTTT.

The chain uses TRBV6-6 and TRBJ2-7; 9 bases map to TRBD1. Looked up from germline, CDR1 is MNHNY and CDR2 is SVGAGI (reference sequence). The CDR3 runs 12 residues. The J segment lost 2 bases and the V segment lost 8 bases, leaving 1 base of the junction unmatched. Here the CDR3 DNA reads TGTGCCAGCCGGACAGGGGCCTACGAGCAGTACTTC. Translation: CASRTGAYEQYF.

V is TRBV30 and J is TRBJ1-2; 8 bases are shared with TRBD1. The germline V gene encodes CDR1 GTSNPN and CDR2 SVGIG (reference sequence). The CDR3 spans 13 residues. Unmatched junction bases numbered 9, after V lost 4 bases and J lost 8 bases. The CDR3 nucleotides are TGTGCCTGGACTGCGGCAGGGGGCGGAGGCTACACCTTC. Protein: CAWTAAGGGGYTF.

The chain uses TRBV6-1 and TRBJ2-7; D might be TRBD1 (6 bases). The CDR3 is 15 amino acids. With 6 bases removed from V and 0 bases from J, the gap between germline ends came to 15 bases. Germline V gene data show CDR1 as MNHNS and CDR2 as SASEGT. CDR3 loop: CASRSSRGPSYEQYF. The CDR3 region has the DNA TGTGCCAGCAGATCCTCCAGGGGACCCTCCTACGAGCAGTACTTC.

V usage is TRBV5-1 and J usage is TRBJ2-4; TRBD1 agrees at 8 bases. The CDR3 is 13 amino acids. V gave up 4 bases and J gave up 5 bases; unmatched junction bases: 2. Per germline, CDR1 SGHRS and CDR2 YFSETQ. The DNA of the CDR3 is TGCGCCAGCAGCCTGACAGGGGAAAACATTCAGTACTTC. Protein sequence: CASSLTGENIQYF.

This rearrangement joins TRBV28 to TRBJ2-1, with 12 nucleotides matching TRBD2. The junction had 5 bases not matched to a gene; V was cut back by 3 bases and J by 11 bases. The CDR3 length is 14 residues. CDR1 is MDHEN, CDR2 SYDVKM, per germline. The CDR3 protein is CASSFASGRAQQFF. The CDR3 region has the DNA TGTGCCAGCAGTTTCGCTAGCGGGAGGGCCCAGCAGTTCTTC.

The chain employs TRBV10-3 and TRBJ1-4; D unclear. Trimming cost V 7 bases and J 0 bases, with 6 bases left between them. The CDR3 totals 13 residues. Germline values: CDR1 ENHRY, CDR2 SYGVKD. CDR3 in amino acids: CAITGATNEKLFF. CDR3 DNA sequence: TGTGCCATCACCGGTGCAACTAATGAAAAACTGTTTTTT.